This T cell receptor beta chain was identified during a study of blood T cell repertoires in COVID-19. This table comes from immunoSEQ multiplex PCR, and its TCRdb copy is limited to in-frame clones, with some not included. The data contain under 200,000 clones, around 87% of them singletons. The CDR3 spans 12 residues. Per germline, CDR1 SGDLS and CDR2 YYNGEE. V was shortened by 3 bases and J by 6 bases, with 8 bases between the two germline ends. This receptor was identified in a man between 18 and 35 years old with acute or convalescent COVID-19. The sequencing input was peripheral blood. The V gene is TRBV9, the J gene TRBJ2-3; D is unresolved. The CDR3 DNA reads TGTGCCAGCAGCGATTCAGCGGATACGCAGTATTTT. Translated, it gives CASSDSADTQYF.